The clone carrying this T cell receptor (beta chain) appeared a few times. The antigen is undetermined. Researchers used 5'RACE with constant-segment primers to make TCR alpha and TCR beta cDNA libraries that carry sample barcodes and UMIs. Each CDR3 protein is one row after TCRdb ran MiXCR on the 5' RACE reads. The sample contains approximately 340,000 distinct CDR3 sequences, 10% to 15% of which appear only once. Germline V gives CDR1 SGHRS, CDR2 YFSETQ. The CDR3 consists of 16 residues. J lost 0 bases, V lost 4 bases, and 6 bases had no gene match. This entry belongs to a study of T-cell memory formation after mild COVID-19. Study-level findings and limits: Mainly CM and EM harbored the contracting CD4+ clones; mainly EMRA harbored the CD8+ ones.

This receptor was identified in a man in his late teens or twenties who had mild COVID-19 (a few samples of this study predate the infection). Cell type and time point are not known. J is TRBJ2-1 and V is TRBV5-1, with 8 bases that match TRBD2. The sequenced sample was PBMCs or a T cell subset sorted from them (not recorded which). The CDR3 spells CASSPVAGSSYNEQFF. Written as DNA, the CDR3 is TGCGCCAGCAGCCCGGTAGCGGGAAGCTCCTACAATGAGCAGTTCTTC.